This T cell receptor (beta chain) was captured by sequencing in a study of blood T cell repertoires in COVID-19. As for the study in general: T cells, B-cell-depleted T cells, or PBMCs supplied cDNA or gDNA.

Recruitment covered about 26 US areas and drew participants whose ages spanned roughly 18 to 100 years. Clinical histories supplied by participants themselves formed the basis of cohort assignment. In the 2 weeks before study entry, exposed participants met a COVID-19 case, which was PCR-confirmed or clinician-diagnosed. Produced via immunoSEQ multiplex PCR; TCRdb's table is partial and in-frame only. This table has approximately 400,000 clones, approximately 90% appearing once. The TCR originated in a woman aged 40 to 50 who had been exposed to COVID-19. Sequencing input: PBMCs or T cells enriched from blood (not recorded which).

The CDR3 region is CASSKALATSGYNEQFF. The CDR3, as DNA: TGTGCCAGCAGCAAAGCGCTTGCGACTAGCGGCTACAATGAGCAGTTCTTC. This rearrangement joins TRBV21-1 to TRBJ2-1; the D call TRBD2 from the table was never checked on the DNA. TRBV21-1 constitutes a pseudogene. The CDR3 contains 17 residues.